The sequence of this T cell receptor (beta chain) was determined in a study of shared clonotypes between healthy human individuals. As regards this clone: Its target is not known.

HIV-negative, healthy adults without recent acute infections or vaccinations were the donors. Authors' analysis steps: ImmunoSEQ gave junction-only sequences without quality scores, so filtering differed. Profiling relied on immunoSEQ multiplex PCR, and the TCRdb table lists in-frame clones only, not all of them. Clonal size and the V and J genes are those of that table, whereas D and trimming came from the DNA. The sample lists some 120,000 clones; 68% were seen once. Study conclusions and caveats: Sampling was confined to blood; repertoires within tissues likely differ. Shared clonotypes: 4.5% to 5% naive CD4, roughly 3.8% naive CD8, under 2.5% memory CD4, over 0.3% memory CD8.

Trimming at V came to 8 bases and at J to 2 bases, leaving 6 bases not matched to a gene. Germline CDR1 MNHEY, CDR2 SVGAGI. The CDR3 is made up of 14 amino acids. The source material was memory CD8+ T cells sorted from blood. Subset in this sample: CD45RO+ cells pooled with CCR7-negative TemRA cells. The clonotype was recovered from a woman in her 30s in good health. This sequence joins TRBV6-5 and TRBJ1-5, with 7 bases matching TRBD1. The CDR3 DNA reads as TGTGCCAGCTCCGTAGGGACAGGCAATCAGCCCCAGCATTTT. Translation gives CASSVGTGNQPQHF.